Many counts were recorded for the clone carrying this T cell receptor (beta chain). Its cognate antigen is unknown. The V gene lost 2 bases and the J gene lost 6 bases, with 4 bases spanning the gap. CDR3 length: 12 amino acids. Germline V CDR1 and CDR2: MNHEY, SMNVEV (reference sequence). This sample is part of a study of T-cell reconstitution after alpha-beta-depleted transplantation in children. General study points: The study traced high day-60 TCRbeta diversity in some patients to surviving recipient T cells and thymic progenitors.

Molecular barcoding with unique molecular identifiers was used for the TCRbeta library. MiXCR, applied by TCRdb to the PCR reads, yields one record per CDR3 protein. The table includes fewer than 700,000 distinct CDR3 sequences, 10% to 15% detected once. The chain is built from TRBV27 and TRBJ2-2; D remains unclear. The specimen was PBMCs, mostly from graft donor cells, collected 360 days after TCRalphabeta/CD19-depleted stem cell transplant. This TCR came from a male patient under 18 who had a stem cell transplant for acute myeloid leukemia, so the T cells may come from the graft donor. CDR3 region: CASSLSPGELFF. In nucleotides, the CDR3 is TGTGCCAGCAGTTTAAGTCCCGGGGAGCTGTTTTTT.